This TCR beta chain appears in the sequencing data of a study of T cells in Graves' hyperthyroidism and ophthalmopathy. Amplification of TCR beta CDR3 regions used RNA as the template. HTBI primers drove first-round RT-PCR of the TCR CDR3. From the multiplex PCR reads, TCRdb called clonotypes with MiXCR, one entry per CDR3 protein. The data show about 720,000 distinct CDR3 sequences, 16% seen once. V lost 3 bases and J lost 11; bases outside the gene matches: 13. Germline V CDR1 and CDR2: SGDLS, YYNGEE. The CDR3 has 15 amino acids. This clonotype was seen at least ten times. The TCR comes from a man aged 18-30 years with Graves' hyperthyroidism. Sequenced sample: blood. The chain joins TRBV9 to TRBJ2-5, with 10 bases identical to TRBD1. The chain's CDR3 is CASSAYSGTGDFQYF. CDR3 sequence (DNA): TGTGCCAGCAGCGCCTACTCCGGGACAGGGGATTTTCAGTACTTC.